The 19 T cell receptor delta chains reported below all come from one sample, sequenced in a study of gamma-delta T cells after stem cell transplantation. TCRdb fed the RT-PCR reads to CATT. The sample contains some 10,000 delta-chain clones, 1.3% of which appear only once. Material: gamma-delta T cells. These receptors all come from a human donor. It is not recorded whose cells these are; they may come from a transplant donor.

The chain joins TRDV2 to TRDJ1, with 12 bases that match TRDD3. The CDR3 consists of 18 residues. Trimming took 2 bases from V and 1 from J; bases not matched to a gene: 10. CDR1 and CDR2 from the germline V gene are GEAIGNYY and EKD. The CDR3 region has the DNA TGTGCCTGTGACATAATCCGTACTGGGGGATACAGCACCGATAAACTCATCTTT. It translates to CACDIIRTGGYSTDKLIF.

This clone is deemed medium-sized. Within the sample, other DNA sequences also encode this same CDR3. The rearrangement links TRDV2 to TRDJ1; 11 bases are shared with TRDD3. The junction had 7 bases not matched to a gene; V was cut back by 3 bases and J by 8 bases. There are 14 residues in the CDR3. Germline V gene sequence: CDR1 GEAIGNYY, CDR2 EKD. This chain's CDR3 is CACDPLGDRGKLIF. For the CDR3, the DNA is TGTGCCTGTGACCCACTGGGGGATAGGGGAAAACTCATCTTT.

This chain links TRDV2 with TRDJ1; 13 bases are a match to TRDD3. The CDR3 consists of 18 residues. The V segment lost 3 bases and the J segment 0 bases; nucleotides outside the gene matches: 9. In germline, CDR1 is GEAIGNYY, CDR2 EKD. The CDR3: CACDVLGDTGPYTDKLIF. For the CDR3, the DNA is TGTGCCTGTGACGTACTGGGGGATACGGGCCCCTACACCGATAAACTCATCTTT.

Points on this clone: The translation of this DNA and the TCRdb protein of a much larger clone differ at residues 13 and 14, probably owing to a read error; the protein shown here is translated from the DNA. The chain combines TRDV2 with TRDJ1; 9 bases agree with TRDD3. Germline CDR1 is GEAIGNYY and CDR2 is EKD. The ends lost 2 bases at V and 0 bases at J; junction bases unmatched: 18. This CDR3 has 20 residues. The CDR3 bases are TGTGCCTGTGACAAAGTTACTGGGGGAGAACCAACTCCGTACACCGATAAACTCATCTTT. Its protein is CACDKVTGGEPTPYTDKLIF.

In its sample, this clone was seen a few times. This sequence may be a read error, since a much larger clone differs from it by one base. Other DNA sequences in this specimen translate into the identical CDR3. V and J are TRDV2 and TRDJ3, with D possibly matching TRDD3 (6 bases). CDR1 and CDR2 (germline): GEAIGNYY, EKD. The CDR3 length is 19 residues. CDR3 DNA sequence: TGTGCCTGTGACGAAACGGGGATCCCGAGCTCCTGGGACACCCGACAGATGTTCTTC. It yields the protein CACDETGIPSSWDTRQMFF.

This clone was seen more than once but under ten times. A far larger clone is just one base off, so this is likely a read error. The sample carries other DNA sequences with the same CDR3. This chain links TRDV2 with TRDJ1; maybe TRDD3 (5 bases). Per germline, CDR1 GEAIGNYY and CDR2 EKD. The CDR3 length is 15 residues. The ends were cut back, 1 base at V and 5 bases at J, with 16 bases in the middle. The CDR3 loop reads CACDTLAGKGDKLIF. CDR3 DNA: TGTGCCTGTGACACATTGGCTGGGAAAGGTGATAAACTCATCTTT.

This clone was seen repeatedly, ten times or more. CDR3 bases: TGTGCCTGTGACACCGTCAGATCGGGCCCCGACCGGGGTCCCACCGATAAACTCATCTTT. It translates to CACDTVRSGPDRGPTDKLIF. The chain has TRDV2 and TRDJ1; D is ambiguous. Trimming removed 0 bases from V and 1 base from J, with 26 bases in between. The length of the CDR3 is 20 residues. CDR1 is GEAIGNYY, CDR2 EKD, per germline.

Ten or more counts support this clone. The chain couples TRDV2 to TRDJ1; 8 bases are a match to TRDD3. From germline, CDR1 is GEAIGNYY and CDR2 EKD. Trimming at V came to 3 bases and at J to 0 bases, leaving 8 bases not matched to a gene. CDR3 size: 16 residues. The CDR3 loop reads CACDHVLGVHTDKLIF. The CDR3 DNA is TGTGCCTGTGACCACGTACTGGGGGTTCACACCGATAAACTCATCTTT.

This rearrangement joins TRDV2 to TRDJ3, with TRDD3 matching over 12 bases. Germline loops: CDR1 GEAIGNYY, CDR2 EKD. V lost 0 bases to trimming and J lost 0 bases; unmatched junction nucleotides: 11. This CDR3 is built from 22 residues. CDR3 loop: CACDTVAGGYAPGSWDTRQMFF. CDR3 bases: TGTGCCTGTGACACCGTCGCTGGGGGATACGCCCCCGGCTCCTGGGACACCCGACAGATGTTTTTC.

About this clone: TCRdb's entry gives the protein of a much larger clone, which mismatches this DNA's translation at residue 18, likely from a read error; the protein reported here is translated from the DNA. The chain carries TRDV2 and TRDJ1; 12 bases match TRDD3. The CDR3 totals 20 residues. Germline V CDR1 and CDR2: GEAIGNYY, EKD. CDR3 amino acids: CACDTWSNPVLGDTTDKFIF. The CDR3 DNA follows: TGTGCCTGTGACACGTGGTCCAATCCCGTACTGGGGGATACAACCGATAAATTCATCTTT.

In regard to this clone: This likely came from a read error, as a far larger clone is one base away. The same CDR3 arises from other DNA sequences in this sample as well. The chain recombines TRDV2 with TRDJ1; tentative D call: TRDD3 (6 bases). The CDR3 length is 15 residues. Per germline, CDR1 GEAIGNYY and CDR2 EKD. This CDR3 is CACDTAGDSRDKLIF. The CDR3, as DNA: TGTGCCTGCGACACCGCTGGGGATTCTAGGGATAAACTCATCTTT.

Ten or more counts support this clone. V gene TRDV2 combines with J gene TRDJ1, with 8 bases lining up with TRDD3. V dropped 1 base and J dropped 3; count of bases not matched to a gene: 24. The germline gives CDR1 GEAIGNYY, CDR2 EKD. The CDR3 runs 21 residues. The CDR3 region is CACDTVLPVNNGDTGPDKLIF. CDR3 nucleotide sequence: TGTGCCTGTGACACAGTGCTTCCGGTGAATAATGGGGATACTGGACCCGATAAACTCATCTTT.

In this sample, this clone turned up a few times. One end of the junction is discordant with germline, which a read error may explain. The chain combines TRDV2 with TRDJ1; 12 bases map to TRDD3. In germline, CDR1 is GEAIGNYY, CDR2 EKD. CDR3 length: 18 residues. CDR3 protein: CACATLLGDTRDTDKLIF. CDR3 nucleotide sequence: TGTGCCTGTGCCACCCTGCTGGGGGATACGCGGGACACCGATAAACTCATCTTT.

This clone appeared a few times. A far larger clone is one nucleotide away, so this likely arose from a read error. Different DNA sequences within this sample yield the same CDR3. The chain is built from TRDV2 and TRDJ1; a possible D gene is TRDD3 (6 bases). Germline CDR1 is GEAIGNYY and CDR2 is EKD. The CDR3 runs to 16 residues. CDR3 sequence (DNA): TGCGCCTGTGACACCGTGGGGGCTCCTTACACCGATAAACTCATCTTT. It translates to CACDTVGAPYTDKLIF.

Points on this clone: The protein that TCRdb holds for this DNA derives from a much larger clone and differs from the translated DNA at residue 7, which likely indicates a read error; the protein shown here is translated from the DNA. Other DNA variants within this sample encode the same CDR3. The chain combines TRDV2 with TRDJ1; 11 nucleotides align to TRDD3. The CDR3 loop spans 19 amino acids. V shed 0 bases, J shed 2 bases, and the junction held 13 bases outside the gene matches. In germline, CDR1 is GEAIGNYY, CDR2 EKD. The CDR3 is CACDTVGGGYARVTDKLIF. The CDR3 region has the DNA TGTGCCTGTGACACCGTGGGTGGGGGATACGCCCGGGTAACCGATAAACTCATCTTT.

This clone counts as medium-sized (0.01 to 0.1%). The same CDR3 can be traced to other DNA sequences in this sample. The J gene is TRDJ1, the V gene TRDV2; 13 bases are a match to TRDD3. The CDR3 is 18 residues long. Trimming at V came to 1 base and at J to 0 bases, leaving 7 bases not matched to a gene. Per the germline V gene, CDR1 is GEAIGNYY and CDR2 is EKD. The CDR3 DNA reads as TGTGCCTGTGACACATTACTGGGGGATACGCGGTACACCGATAAACTCATCTTT. Its protein product is CACDTLLGDTRYTDKLIF.

This clone was observed many times. The rearrangement uses TRDV2 and TRDJ1, with 9 bases lining up with TRDD3. V shed 2 bases and J 0 bases; nucleotides not matched to a gene: 15. CDR3 length: 19 amino acids. CDR1 and CDR2 from the germline V gene are GEAIGNYY and EKD. The CDR3 region has the DNA TGTGCCTGTGACAGGATGGTACTGGGGGACCAACTGTACACCGATAAACTCATCTTT. The encoded protein is CACDRMVLGDQLYTDKLIF.

Ten or more counts support this clone. The J gene is TRDJ3, the V gene TRDV2; D gene ambiguous. Trimming left V 0 bases short and J 0 bases short, with 11 bases between. The CDR3 contains 18 residues. Germline-derived CDR1 and CDR2 are GEAIGNYY and EKD. The CDR3 bases are TGTGCCTGTGACACCGGCGGGGCGAGCTCCTGGGACACCCGACAGATGTTTTTC. It yields the protein CACDTGGASSWDTRQMFF.

This clone was seen more than once but under ten times. The chain combines TRDV2 with TRDJ1, with TRDD3 matching over 9 bases. From germline, CDR1 is GEAIGNYY and CDR2 EKD. The CDR3 extends over 17 amino acids. V lost 1 base to trimming and J lost 1 base; unmatched junction nucleotides: 9. As DNA, the CDR3 is TGTGCCTGTGACACGGTTGGACTGGGGGAAAGCACCGATAAACTCATCTTT. The encoded protein is CACDTVGLGESTDKLIF.